Included here is one T cell receptor (beta chain) sequence, with context. The germline V and J ends were trimmed by 1 base and 0 bases, with 13 bases remaining between them. Per germline, CDR1 MDHEN and CDR2 SYDVKM. The CDR3 spans 17 residues. This table comes from immunoSEQ multiplex PCR, and its TCRdb copy is limited to in-frame clones, with some not included. The profile shows about 240,000 clones, 83% of them singletons. This entry is derived from a study of blood T cell repertoires in COVID-19. Background on the study: Samples representing acute and convalescent COVID-19 were sourced from the United States, Italy and Spain.

This clonotype was sampled from a middle-aged woman who had been exposed to COVID-19. The chain carries TRBV28 and TRBJ1-5, with unresolved D. Source material: PBMCs or T cells enriched from blood (not recorded which). For the CDR3, the DNA is TGTGCCAGCAGTTTATATCCCTCGGGTGATAGCAATCAGCCCCAGCATTTT. Amino acid sequence: CASSLYPSGDSNQPQHF.